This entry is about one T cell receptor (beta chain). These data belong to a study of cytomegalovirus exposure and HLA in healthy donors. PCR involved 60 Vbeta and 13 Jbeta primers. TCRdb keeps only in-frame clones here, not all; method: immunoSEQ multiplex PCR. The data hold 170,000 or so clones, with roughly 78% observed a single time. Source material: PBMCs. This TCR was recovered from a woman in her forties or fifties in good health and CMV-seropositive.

CDR3 residues: CAWSVPGGWDTQYF. DNA of the CDR3: TGTGCCTGGAGTGTACCGGGGGGCTGGGATACGCAGTATTTT. V and J are TRBV30 and TRBJ2-3; TRBD2 might be the D (7 bases). This CDR3 is 14 amino acids long. Germline values: CDR1 GTSNPN, CDR2 SVGIG (reference sequence). The V end was cut by 0 bases, the J end by 6 bases, with 13 bases between.